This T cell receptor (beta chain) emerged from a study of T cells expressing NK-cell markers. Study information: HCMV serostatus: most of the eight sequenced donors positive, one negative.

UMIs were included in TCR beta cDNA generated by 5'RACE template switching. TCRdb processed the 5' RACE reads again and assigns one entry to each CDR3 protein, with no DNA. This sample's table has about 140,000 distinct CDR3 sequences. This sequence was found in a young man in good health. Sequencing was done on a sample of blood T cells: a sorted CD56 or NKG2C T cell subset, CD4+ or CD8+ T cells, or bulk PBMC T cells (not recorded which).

The CDR3 loop reads CASSLGAYSNQPQHF. The chain is built from TRBV7-2 and TRBJ1-5. The CDR3 runs to 15 residues. In germline, CDR1 is SGHTA, CDR2 FQGNSA.